These T cell receptor beta chains were read from a single sample in a study of T cells in tumors after PD-1 blockade. Libraries were prepared by immunoSEQ multiplex PCR; TCRdb keeps only in-frame clonotypes and omits some of them. The sample consists of over 10,000 clones, 63% of them appearing once. Material: tumor tissue, obtained before anti-PD-1 treatment. The receptors come from a human donor with basal cell carcinoma. Each CDR3 is given with its conserved first and last residue. Fields, in order: D gene, V gene, clone size, J gene, CDR3 protein, CDR3 DNA. A D gene is named only where the DNA matches it firmly. Size is stated for part of the rows, as once, few or many counts, or as a class when the clone is expanded.

TRBD2,TRBV28,-,TRBJ2-7,CASRVGLAGGPWPYEQYF,TGTGCCAGCAGGGTGGGACTAGCGGGAGGGCCCTGGCCCTACGAGCAGTACTTC
TRBD1,TRBV6-2/TRBV6-3,-,TRBJ2-7,CASSGGTGLDEQYF,TGTGCCAGCAGTGGAGGGACAGGGCTGGACGAGCAGTACTTC
TRBD2,TRBV4-2,-,TRBJ2-3,CASSQAGGHTDTQYF,TGTGCCAGCAGCCAGGCGGGGGGGCACACAGATACGCAGTATTTT
-,TRBV6-2/TRBV6-3,-,TRBJ2-3,CASSGSTDTQYF,TGTGCCAGCAGTGGCAGCACAGATACGCAGTATTTT
TRBD2,TRBV5-4,-,TRBJ2-7,CASSLTSAVYEQYF,TGTGCCAGCAGCTTGACTAGCGCGGTCTACGAGCAGTACTTC
-,TRBV6-5,-,TRBJ1-6,CASNPRTHNSPLHF,TGTGCCAGCAACCCCAGGACTCATAATTCACCCCTCCACTTT
-,TRBV9,-,TRBJ1-2,CASSAPRGGGYYGYTF,TGTGCCAGCAGCGCGCCCCGCGGGGGTGGCTACTATGGCTACACCTTC
-,TRBV20-1,-,TRBJ2-7,CSAGGSEQYF,TGCAGTGCTGGGGGGAGCGAGCAGTACTTC
TRBD1,TRBV6-2/TRBV6-3,few,TRBJ2-1,CASSYSDGTGGSHEQFF,TGTGCCAGCAGTTACTCGGACGGGACAGGGGGGTCGCATGAGCAGTTCTTC
TRBD2,TRBV9,medium-sized,TRBJ2-3,CASSVRTSASTDTQYF,TGTGCCAGCAGCGTCAGGACTAGTGCGAGCACAGATACGCAGTATTTT
TRBD2,TRBV30,-,TRBJ2-3,CAWSPSGIGTDTQYF,TGTGCCTGGAGTCCCAGCGGGATAGGGACAGATACGCAGTATTTT
TRBD2,TRBV9,-,TRBJ2-5,CASSPTSGQETQYF,TGTGCCAGCAGCCCGACTAGCGGTCAAGAGACCCAGTACTTC
TRBD2,TRBV13,-,TRBJ2-2,CASSLGQGLAGASNTGELFF,TGTGCCAGCAGCTTAGGTCAGGGACTAGCGGGGGCCTCGAACACCGGGGAGCTGTTTTTT